The 8 T cell receptor beta chains below come from one sample, sequenced in a study of tissue T cells after allogeneic stem cell transplantation. Documented time point: mouse harvest day 7 after allogeneic transplant. The graft held 10^6 splenic CD5+ T cells and 10^7 T-cell-depleted bone marrow cells. Only in-frame clones appear in the TCRdb table, and some are missing; sequencing was by immunoSEQ multiplex PCR. The sample comprises roughly 9,700 clones, 40% to 55% of which are singletons, and less than 8.5% rests with the top ten. Input material: gut tissue. Receptors originate from a female BALB/c mouse given C57BL/6 T cells with graft-versus-host disease after an allogeneic hematopoietic cell transplant.

In this sample, this clone turned up a few times. Genes and germline are mouse. The DNA ends 1 residue before the CDR3 does, and the rest of the CDR3 is filled in from the germline J gene. This chain connects TRBV29 to TRBJ2-7, with TRBD1 matching 10 bases. The junction had 0 bases not matched to a gene; V was cut back by 5 bases and J by 5 bases. The CDR3 has 12 residues. Germline assignment: CDR1 MSHET and CDR2 SYDVDS. This chain's CDR3 is CASSGTGDEQYF. The sequenced part of the CDR3 DNA is TGTGCTAGCAGTGGGACAGGGGATGAACAGTAC.

This clone ranks as medium-sized. Gene names and germline refer to mouse. The CDR3 DNA, read in part, is TGTGCTAGCACCCGGGACAGGGGGCGCTTTGCTGAGCAGTTC. It specifies CASTRDRGRFAEQF. The complete CDR3 protein is CASTRDRGRFAEQFF. The J gene is TRBJ2-1, the V gene TRBV17, with 12 positions matching TRBD1. The read terminates 1 residue ahead of where the CDR3 ends, so the germline J gene completes it. The germline V gene has CDR1 MNHDT and CDR2 YYDKIL. The CDR3 consists of 15 residues. With V trimmed by 7 bases and J by 6 bases, 7 bases remained unmatched.

About this clone itself: Gene and germline names: mouse. Read data end 1 residue before the CDR3 end; the end is taken from the germline J gene. The rearrangement uses TRBV26 and TRBJ2-7; tentatively, D is TRBD1 or TRBD2 (6 bases each). V gave up 7 bases and J gave up 2 bases, with 9 bases separating them. There are 12 residues in the CDR3. Germline lookup yields CDR1 KGHPV and CDR2 FQNQEV (reference sequence). CDR3 residues: CASTGGAYEQYF. The CDR3 bases that were read are TGTGCCAGCACCGGGGGCGCCTATGAACAGTAC.

Comment on this clone: Gene names and germline match the mouse. The read comes to an end 1 residue before the CDR3 does, leaving the germline J gene to fill in the end. The V call is TRBV12-2, the J call TRBJ2-2; D is possibly TRBD2 (5 bases). This CDR3 has 15 residues. V dropped 0 bases and J dropped 1 base, with 8 bases sitting between them. From germline, CDR1 is SGHLS and CDR2 HYDKME. The CDR3 loop is CASSLGWENTGQLYF. The CDR3 bases that were read are TGTGCCAGCTCTCTCGGCTGGGAAAACACCGGGCAGCTCTAC.

This clone appeared a single time. The gene names here belong to mouse. The read terminates 1 residue before the CDR3 end, so the remaining end is supplied by the germline J gene. This chain links TRBV13-1 with TRBJ1-3; possibly TRBD1 for D (6 bases). The germline gives CDR1 NSHNY, CDR2 SYGAGN. Trimming left V 5 bases short and J 0 bases short, with 9 bases between. There are 14 residues in the CDR3. CDR3 loop: CASRDSHSGNTLYF. The part of the CDR3 DNA that was read is TGTGCCAGCAGGGACAGCCATTCTGGAAATACGCTCTAT.

Worth noting for this clone: The gene names given are mouse names. The CDR3 end falls 1 residue outside the read, so it is completed with the germline J gene. J is TRBJ2-5 and V is TRBV23; the table's D call of TRBD1 was not tested on the DNA. CDR1 and CDR2 from the germline V gene are KGHTA and FQNQQP. The CDR3 covers 15 residues. The chain's CDR3 is CSSSQSTINQDTQYF. The sequenced part of the CDR3 DNA is TGCTCCAGCAGTCAATCGACAATTAACCAAGACACCCAGTAC.

On this clone: Germline and genes here are mouse. The CDR3 goes on 1 residue after the read ends, and that part is filled in from the germline J gene. V usage is TRBV3 and J usage is TRBJ2-3; D is perhaps TRBD2 (5 bases). Germline CDR1 SNHLY, CDR2 FYNGKV (reference sequence). The CDR3 is 15 residues long. V lost 3 bases and J lost 0, with 10 bases in between. The CDR3: CASSFYGVSAETLYF. The part of the CDR3 DNA that was read is TGTGCCAGCAGCTTTTATGGGGTTAGTGCAGAAACGCTGTAT.

In its sample, this clone was seen a few times. Here the gene names and germline are mouse. Here the CDR3 reads CASSYQSTGQLYF. The sequenced CDR3 bases are TGTGCCAGCAGTTATCAGAGCACCGGGCAGCTCTAC. The chain combines TRBV15 with TRBJ2-2; D gene ambiguous. The CDR3 extends 1 residue past the end of the read, so its final part is completed from the germline J gene. Looked up from germline, CDR1 is SGHND and CDR2 is FRSKSL. V was trimmed by 4 bases and J by 4 bases, leaving 7 bases between them. CDR3 length: 13 amino acids.